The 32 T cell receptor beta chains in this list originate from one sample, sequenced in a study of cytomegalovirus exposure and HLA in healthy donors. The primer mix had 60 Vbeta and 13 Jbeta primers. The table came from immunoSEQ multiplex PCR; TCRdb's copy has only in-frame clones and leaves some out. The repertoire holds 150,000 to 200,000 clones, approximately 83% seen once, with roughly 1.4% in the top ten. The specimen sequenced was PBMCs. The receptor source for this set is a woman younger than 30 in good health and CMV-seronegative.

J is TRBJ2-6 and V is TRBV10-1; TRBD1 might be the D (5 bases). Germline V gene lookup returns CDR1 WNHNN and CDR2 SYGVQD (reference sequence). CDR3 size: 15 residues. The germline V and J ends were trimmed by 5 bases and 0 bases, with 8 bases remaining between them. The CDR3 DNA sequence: TGCGCCAGCAGTCGAGGACACTCTGGGGCCAACGTCCTGACTTTC. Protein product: CASSRGHSGANVLTF.

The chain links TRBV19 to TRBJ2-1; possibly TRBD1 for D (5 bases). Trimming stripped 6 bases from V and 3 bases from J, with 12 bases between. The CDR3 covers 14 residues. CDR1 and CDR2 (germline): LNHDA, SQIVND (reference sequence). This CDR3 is CASRRGQSYNEQFF. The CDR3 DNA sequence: TGTGCCAGTAGAAGGGGTCAAAGCTACAATGAGCAGTTCTTC.

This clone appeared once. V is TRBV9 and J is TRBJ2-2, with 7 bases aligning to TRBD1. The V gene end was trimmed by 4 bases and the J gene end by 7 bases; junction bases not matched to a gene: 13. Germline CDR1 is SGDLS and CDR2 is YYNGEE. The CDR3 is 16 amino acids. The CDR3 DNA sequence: TGTGCCAGCAGCCAGACGGGGAAAGGGGGCTTCGGGGAGCTGTTTTTT. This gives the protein CASSQTGKGGFGELFF.

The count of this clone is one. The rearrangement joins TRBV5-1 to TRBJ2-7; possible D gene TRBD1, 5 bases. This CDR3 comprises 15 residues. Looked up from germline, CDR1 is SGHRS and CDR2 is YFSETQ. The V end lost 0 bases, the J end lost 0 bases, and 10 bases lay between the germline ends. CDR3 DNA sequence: TGCGCCAGCAGCTTGGGGCTAGACAGCTCCTACGAGCAGTACTTC. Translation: CASSLGLDSSYEQYF. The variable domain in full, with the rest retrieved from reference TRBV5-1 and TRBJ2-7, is KAGVTQTPRYLIKTRGQQVTLSCSPISGHRSVSWYQQTPGQGLQFLFEYFSETQRNKGNFPGRFSGRQFSNSRSEMNVSTLELGDSALYLCASSLGLDSSYEQYFGPGTRLTVT.

The CDR3 nucleotides are TGTGCCAGCAGTCAGGACAGGCTGCACGAGCAGTACTTC. Translation gives CASSQDRLHEQYF. The chain carries TRBV11-3 and TRBJ2-7, with 7 bases matching TRBD1. The length of the CDR3 is 13 residues. Trimming removed 6 bases from V and 5 bases from J; junction bases left unmatched: 7. The germline V gene has CDR1 SGHNT and CDR2 YENEEA.

The CDR3 sequence is CSVENRHNYGYTF. CDR3 sequence (DNA): TGCAGCGTTGAAAACAGGCATAACTATGGCTACACCTTC. The chain carries TRBV29-1 and TRBJ1-2; a possible D gene is TRBD1 (5 bases). The CDR3 length is 13 residues. Germline CDR1 SQVTM, CDR2 ANQGSEA. Trimming removed 2 bases from V and 1 base from J, with 8 bases in between.

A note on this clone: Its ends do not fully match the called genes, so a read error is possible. The CDR3 sequence: CASSLWLRVAGDNTGELFF. CDR3 nucleotide sequence: TGTGCTAGCAGCTTATGGTTGCGGGTAGCGGGGGATAACACCGGGGAGCTGTTTTTT. The chain carries TRBV7-7 and TRBJ2-2; 9 nucleotides agree with TRBD2. The CDR3 runs 19 residues. From germline, CDR1 is SSHAT and CDR2 FNYEAQ (reference sequence).

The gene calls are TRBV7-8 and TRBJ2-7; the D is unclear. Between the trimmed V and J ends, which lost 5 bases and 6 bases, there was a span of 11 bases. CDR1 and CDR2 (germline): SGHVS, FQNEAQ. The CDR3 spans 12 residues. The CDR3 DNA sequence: TGTGCCAGCAGCACGTACCTGAGCGAGCAGTACTTC. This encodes CASSTYLSEQYF.

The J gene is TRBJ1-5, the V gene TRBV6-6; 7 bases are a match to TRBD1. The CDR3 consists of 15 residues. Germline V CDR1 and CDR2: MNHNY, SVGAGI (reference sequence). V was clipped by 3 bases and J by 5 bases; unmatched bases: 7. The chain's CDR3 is CASSYAGQIDQPQHF. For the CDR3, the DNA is TGTGCCAGCAGTTATGCGGGACAGATCGATCAGCCCCAGCATTTT.

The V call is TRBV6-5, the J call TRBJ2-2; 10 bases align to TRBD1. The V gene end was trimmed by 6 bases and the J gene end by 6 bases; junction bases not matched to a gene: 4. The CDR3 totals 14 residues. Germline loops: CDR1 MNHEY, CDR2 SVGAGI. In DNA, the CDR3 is TGTGCCAGCAGGGGGACAGGGGATGCCGGGGAGCTGTTTTTT. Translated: CASRGTGDAGELFF.

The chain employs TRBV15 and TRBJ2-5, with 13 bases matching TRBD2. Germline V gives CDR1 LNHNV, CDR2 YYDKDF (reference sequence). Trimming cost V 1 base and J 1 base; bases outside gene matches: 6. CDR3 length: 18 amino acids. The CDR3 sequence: CATSRGTWTSGGQETQYF. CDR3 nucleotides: TGTGCCACCAGCAGAGGAACCTGGACTAGCGGGGGCCAAGAGACCCAGTACTTC.

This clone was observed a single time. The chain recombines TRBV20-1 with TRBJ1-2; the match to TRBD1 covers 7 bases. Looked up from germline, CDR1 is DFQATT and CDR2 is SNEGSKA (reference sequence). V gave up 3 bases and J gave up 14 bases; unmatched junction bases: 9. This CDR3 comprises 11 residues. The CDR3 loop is CSASGDSGGTF. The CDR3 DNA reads TGCAGTGCTAGTGGGGACAGTGGGGGGACCTTC.

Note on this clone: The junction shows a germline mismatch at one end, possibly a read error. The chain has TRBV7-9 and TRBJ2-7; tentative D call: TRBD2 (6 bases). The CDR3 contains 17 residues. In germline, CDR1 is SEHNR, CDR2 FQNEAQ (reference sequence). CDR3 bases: TGTTCCAGCAGCTTAGTAGGGGCGGGGCTGTCCCCTTACGAGCAGTACTTC. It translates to CSSSLVGAGLSPYEQYF.

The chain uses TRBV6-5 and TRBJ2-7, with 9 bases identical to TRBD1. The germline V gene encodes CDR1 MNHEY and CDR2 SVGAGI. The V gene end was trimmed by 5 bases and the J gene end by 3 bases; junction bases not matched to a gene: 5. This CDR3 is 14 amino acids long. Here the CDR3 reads CASSTGQGSYEQYF. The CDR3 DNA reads TGTGCCAGCAGTACTGGACAGGGGAGCTACGAGCAGTACTTC.

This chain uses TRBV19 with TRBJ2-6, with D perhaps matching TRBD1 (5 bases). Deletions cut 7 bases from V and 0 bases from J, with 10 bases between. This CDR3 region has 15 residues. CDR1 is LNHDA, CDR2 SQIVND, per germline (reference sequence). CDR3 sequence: CASIPGSSGANVLTF. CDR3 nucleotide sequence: TGTGCCAGTATCCCAGGGTCCTCTGGGGCCAACGTCCTGACTTTC.

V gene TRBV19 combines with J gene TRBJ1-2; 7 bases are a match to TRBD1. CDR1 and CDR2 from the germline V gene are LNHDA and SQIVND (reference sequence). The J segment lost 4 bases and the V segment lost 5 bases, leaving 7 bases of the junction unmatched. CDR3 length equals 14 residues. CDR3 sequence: CASSVRQGSYGYTF. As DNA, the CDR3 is TGTGCCAGTAGTGTCCGACAGGGTTCCTATGGCTACACCTTC.

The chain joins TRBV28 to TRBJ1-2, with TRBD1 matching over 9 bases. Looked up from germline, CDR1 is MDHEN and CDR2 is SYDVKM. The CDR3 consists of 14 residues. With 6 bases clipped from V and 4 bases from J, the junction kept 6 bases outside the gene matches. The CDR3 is CASRGTGKGYGYTF. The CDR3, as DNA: TGTGCCAGCAGAGGGACAGGGAAGGGCTATGGCTACACCTTC.

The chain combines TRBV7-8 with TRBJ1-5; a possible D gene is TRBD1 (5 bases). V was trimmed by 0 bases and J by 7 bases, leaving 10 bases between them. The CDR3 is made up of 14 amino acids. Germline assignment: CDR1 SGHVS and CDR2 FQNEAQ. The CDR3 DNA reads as TGTGCCAGCAGCTTAGCGGCAGGGAACCAGCCCCAGCATTTT. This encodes CASSLAAGNQPQHF.

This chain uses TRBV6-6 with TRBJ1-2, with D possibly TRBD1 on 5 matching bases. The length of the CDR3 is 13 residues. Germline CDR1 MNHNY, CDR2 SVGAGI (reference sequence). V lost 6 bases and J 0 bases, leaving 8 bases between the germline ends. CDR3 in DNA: TGTGCCAGCAGCCAGGGTGCTAACTATGGCTACACCTTC. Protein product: CASSQGANYGYTF.

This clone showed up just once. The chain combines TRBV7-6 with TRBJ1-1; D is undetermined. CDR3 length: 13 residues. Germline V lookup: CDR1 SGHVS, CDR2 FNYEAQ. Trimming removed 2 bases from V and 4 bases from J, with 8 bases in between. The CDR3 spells CASSLSRSTEAFF. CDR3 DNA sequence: TGTGCCAGCAGCTTAAGTAGGAGCACTGAAGCTTTCTTT.

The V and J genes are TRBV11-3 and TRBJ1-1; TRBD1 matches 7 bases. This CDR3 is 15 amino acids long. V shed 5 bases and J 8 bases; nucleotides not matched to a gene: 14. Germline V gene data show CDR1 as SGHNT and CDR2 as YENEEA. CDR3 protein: CASSPPGMGQPEAFF. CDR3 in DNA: TGTGCCAGCAGCCCTCCCGGTATGGGACAGCCCGAAGCTTTCTTT.

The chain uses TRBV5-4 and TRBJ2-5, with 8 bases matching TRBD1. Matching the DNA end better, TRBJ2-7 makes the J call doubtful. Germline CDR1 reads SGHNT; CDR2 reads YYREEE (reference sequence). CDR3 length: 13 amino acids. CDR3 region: CASRTGGKDEQYF. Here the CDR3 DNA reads TGTGCCAGCAGAACAGGGGGTAAGGACGAGCAGTACTTC.

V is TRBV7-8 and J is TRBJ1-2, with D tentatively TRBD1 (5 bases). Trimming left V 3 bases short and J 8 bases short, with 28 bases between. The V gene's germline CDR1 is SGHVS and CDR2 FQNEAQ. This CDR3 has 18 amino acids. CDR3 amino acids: CASSLRTPFDSLDWGYTF. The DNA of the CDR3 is TGTGCCAGCAGCTTGAGGACCCCCTTTGACAGCCTCGATTGGGGCTACACCTTC. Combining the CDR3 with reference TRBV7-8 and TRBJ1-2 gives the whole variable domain GAGVSQSPRYKVAKRGQDVALRCDPISGHVSLFWYQQALGQGPEFLTYFQNEAQLDKSGLPSDRFFAERPEGSVSTLKIQRTQQEDSAVYLCASSLRTPFDSLDWGYTFGSGTRLTVV.

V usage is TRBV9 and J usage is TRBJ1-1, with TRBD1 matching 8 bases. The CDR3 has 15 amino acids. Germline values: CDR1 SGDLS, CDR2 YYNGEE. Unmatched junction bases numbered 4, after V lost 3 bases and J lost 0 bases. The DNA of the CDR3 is TGTGCCAGCAGCGCCGCGACAGGGGTGAACACTGAAGCTTTCTTT. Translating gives CASSAATGVNTEAFF.

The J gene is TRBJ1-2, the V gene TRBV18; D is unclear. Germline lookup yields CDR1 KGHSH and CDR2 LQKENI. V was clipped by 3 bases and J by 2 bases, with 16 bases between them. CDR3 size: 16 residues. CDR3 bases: TGTGCCAGCTCACCCGCAAATATAGCGACAAACTATGGCTACACCTTC. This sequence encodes CASSPANIATNYGYTF.

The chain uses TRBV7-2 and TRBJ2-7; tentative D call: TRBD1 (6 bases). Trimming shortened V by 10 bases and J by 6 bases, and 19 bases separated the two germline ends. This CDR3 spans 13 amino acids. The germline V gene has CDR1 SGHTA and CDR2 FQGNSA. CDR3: CATSTGKRREQYF. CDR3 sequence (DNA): TGTGCCACCTCTACAGGGAAACGGCGCGAGCAGTACTTC.

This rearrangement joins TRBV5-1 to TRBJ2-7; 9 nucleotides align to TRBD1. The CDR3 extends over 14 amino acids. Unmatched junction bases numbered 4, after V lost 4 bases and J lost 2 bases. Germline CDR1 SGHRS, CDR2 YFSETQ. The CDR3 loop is CASSPRQGAYEQYF. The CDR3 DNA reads TGCGCCAGCAGCCCAAGACAGGGGGCCTACGAGCAGTACTTC.

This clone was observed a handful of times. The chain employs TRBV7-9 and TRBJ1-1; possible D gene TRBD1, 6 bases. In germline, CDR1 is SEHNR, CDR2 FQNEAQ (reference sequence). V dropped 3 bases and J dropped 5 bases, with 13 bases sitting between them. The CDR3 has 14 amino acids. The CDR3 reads CASSLGGAWTEAFF. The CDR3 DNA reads TGTGCCAGCAGCTTGGGGGGGGCTTGGACTGAAGCTTTCTTT.

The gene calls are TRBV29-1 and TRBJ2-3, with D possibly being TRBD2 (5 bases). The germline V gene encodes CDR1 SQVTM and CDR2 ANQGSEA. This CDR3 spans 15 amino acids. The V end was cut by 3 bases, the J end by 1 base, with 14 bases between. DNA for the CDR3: TGCAGCGTTGATCTGTCGGGGATTGGCACAGATACGCAGTATTTT. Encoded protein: CSVDLSGIGTDTQYF.

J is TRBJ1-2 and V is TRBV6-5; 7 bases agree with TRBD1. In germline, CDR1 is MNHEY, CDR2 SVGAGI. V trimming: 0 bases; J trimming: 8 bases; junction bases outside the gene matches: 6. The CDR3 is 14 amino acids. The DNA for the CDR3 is TGTGCCAGCAGTTACTCGGAGGGGGCAGAGGGCTACACCTTC. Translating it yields CASSYSEGAEGYTF.

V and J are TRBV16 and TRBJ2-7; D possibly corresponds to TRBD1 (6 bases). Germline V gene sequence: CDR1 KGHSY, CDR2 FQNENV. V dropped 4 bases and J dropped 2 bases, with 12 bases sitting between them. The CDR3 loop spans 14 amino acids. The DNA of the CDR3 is TGTGCCAGCAGCCTAGAGGGGGATGCCTACGAGCAGTACTTC. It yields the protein CASSLEGDAYEQYF.

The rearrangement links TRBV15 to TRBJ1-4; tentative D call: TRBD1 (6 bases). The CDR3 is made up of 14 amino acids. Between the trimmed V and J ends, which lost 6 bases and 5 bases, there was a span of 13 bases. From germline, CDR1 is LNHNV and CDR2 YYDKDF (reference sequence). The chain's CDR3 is CATSGQSLNEKLFF. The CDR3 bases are TGTGCCACCAGTGGACAGAGTTTAAATGAAAAACTGTTTTTT.